This T cell receptor beta chain was retrieved from a study of blood T cell repertoires in COVID-19. Across the whole study: Italy, Spain and the United States were the sources of the convalescent and acute COVID-19 samples. Sources were T cells, B-cell-depleted T cells, or PBMCs; the material itself was cDNA or gDNA.

Authors' analysis steps: For nucleated cells, counts were estimated from reference gene primer amplification. Repertoires were generated with immunoSEQ multiplex PCR, while TCRdb's copy carries only in-frame clones and drops some. The D gene and trimming were derived from the DNA, and the V and J assignments and clone size from that table. The repertoire includes about 230,000 clones, roughly four fifths of them detected once, and 6.5% to 9% sits in the top ten. The CDR3 consists of 13 residues. The V and J ends lost 10 bases and 2 bases, in that order; junction bases with no gene match: 4. The germline V gene has CDR1 ENHRY and CDR2 SYGVKD.

The source material was peripheral blood. The V call is TRBV10-3, the J call TRBJ2-5, with 10 bases aligning to TRBD2. This clonotype was sampled from a woman older than 75 with COVID-19, enrolled during active disease. The CDR3, as DNA: TGTGCCACCGGACTAGCGGCGCAAGAGACCCAGTACTTC. Its translation is CATGLAAQETQYF.